The next 12 T cell receptor beta chains were all read from a single sample in a study of post-analysis software for immune sequencing data. Tagging with unique molecular identifiers was a feature of the TCR beta cDNA libraries. TCRdb fed the PCR reads into MiXCR, producing one record per CDR3 protein. Of about 200,000 distinct CDR3 sequences detected, 25% to 30% appear once; the ten largest clones hold around 3.2%. Study-level points and caveats: Five TRBV segments, including TRBV5-6, TRBV5-1 and TRBV20-1, were more frequent in patients than controls.

For these TCRs, the target antigens are not known. Material for sequencing was blood. The receptor source for this set is a girl under 18 with multiple sclerosis.

This clonotype occurred a few times. This rearrangement joins TRBV24-1 to TRBJ1-5; D remains unclear. V shed 4 bases and J shed 2 bases, with 14 bases lying between them. Germline CDR1 and CDR2: KGHDR and SFDVKD. The CDR3 runs 16 residues. The CDR3 sequence is CATSETGEGGNQPQHF. CDR3 DNA: TGTGCCACCAGTGAAACCGGGGAAGGAGGCAATCAGCCCCAGCATTTT.

A word on this clonotype: The junction departs from the called germline gene at one end, perhaps through a read error. The chain has TRBV12-3 or TRBV12-4 and TRBJ2-5; D is possibly TRBD2 (6 bases). This CDR3 has 16 amino acids. This CDR3 is CANSLLAGIIEEAQYF. In DNA, the CDR3 is TGTGCCAACAGTTTACTAGCAGGCATTATCGAAGAGGCCCAGTACTTC.

Points on this clonotype: A much larger clone differs from this one at a single base, so this may be a read error. The V and J genes are TRBV12-3 or TRBV12-4 and TRBJ2-7; D is undetermined. This CDR3 region has 12 residues. V was shortened by 3 bases and J by 3 bases, with 6 bases between the two germline ends. CDR3: CASSFGLYEQYF. CDR3 bases: TGTGCCAGCAGTTTTGGGCTCTACGAGCAGTACTTC.

The gene calls are TRBV4-1 and TRBJ2-5; D is uncertain. V lost 1 base to trimming and J lost 11 bases, with 14 bases between them. CDR1 MGHRA and CDR2 YSYEKL come from the germline V gene. The CDR3 is 13 residues long. The CDR3, as DNA: TGCGCCAGCAGCCAAGTGTCTGACAATGAGCAGTACTTC. This encodes CASSQVSDNEQYF.

J is TRBJ2-4 and V is TRBV5-1; D could derive from TRBD1 or TRBD2 (5 bases each). Germline V gene lookup returns CDR1 SGHRS and CDR2 YFSETQ. The CDR3 length is 16 residues. The V gene lost 1 base and the J gene lost 0 bases, with 11 bases spanning the gap. The CDR3 DNA reads TGCGCCAGCAGCTTGCAAGAGGGGCTAGCCAAAAACATTCAGTACTTC. It specifies CASSLQEGLAKNIQYF.

The sample holds a few counts of this clonotype. The genes are TRBV28 and TRBJ1-5, with a weak D call TRBD1 (5 bases). The CDR3 is 15 residues long. Trimming shortened V by 6 bases and J by 8 bases, and 20 bases separated the two germline ends. The germline V gene encodes CDR1 MDHEN and CDR2 SYDVKM. CDR3 sequence reads: CASSRDRDAGEPQHF. The CDR3 coding sequence is TGTGCCAGCAGCCGTGACCGGGACGCCGGGGAGCCCCAGCATTTT.

This clonotype has only one observation. This chain connects TRBV6-5 to TRBJ2-5; 8 bases line up with TRBD1. V gave up 10 bases and J gave up 11 bases; unmatched junction bases: 15. This CDR3 comprises 13 residues. Germline assignment: CDR1 MNHEY and CDR2 SVGAGI. The CDR3: CATGQGLTVEQYF. The CDR3 bases are TGTGCCACCGGACAGGGACTTACCGTTGAGCAGTACTTC.

The V call is TRBV5-1, the J call TRBJ2-7, with a weak D call TRBD2 (6 bases). CDR1 and CDR2 from the germline V gene are SGHRS and YFSETQ. The CDR3 contains 14 residues. V was trimmed by 3 bases and J by 0 bases, leaving 10 bases between them. CDR3 sequence: CASSWRGSSYEQYF. The DNA for the CDR3 is TGCGCCAGCAGCTGGCGGGGAAGCTCCTACGAGCAGTACTTC. The full variable domain, completed using reference TRBV5-1 and TRBJ2-7, is KAGVTQTPRYLIKTRGQQVTLSCSPISGHRSVSWYQQTPGQGLQFLFEYFSETQRNKGNFPGRFSGRQFSNSRSEMNVSTLELGDSALYLCASSWRGSSYEQYFGPGTRLTVT.

The sample holds many counts of this clonotype. The V call is TRBV5-1, the J call TRBJ1-2, with a possible D match to TRBD1 (6 bases). This CDR3 is built from 16 residues. V was pared by 4 bases and J by 2 bases, with 18 bases between. Germline V gene data show CDR1 as SGHRS and CDR2 as YFSETQ. The CDR3 region is CASSAGQTALNYGYTF. The DNA for the CDR3 is TGCGCCAGCAGCGCCGGACAGACAGCACTGAACTATGGCTACACCTTC.

There are many counts of this clonotype. The J gene is TRBJ2-7, the V gene TRBV20-1; no firm D call. V was cut by 1 base and J by 4 bases, with 14 bases left in between. This CDR3 has 14 residues. Germline V lookup: CDR1 DFQATT, CDR2 SNEGSKA (reference sequence). The CDR3 DNA sequence: TGCAGTGCTAGAGTCGAGAACGGATTTTACGAGCAGTACTTC. Translation: CSARVENGFYEQYF.

This clonotype was seen many times. The chain links TRBV9 to TRBJ1-2; D ambiguous. Germline V gene sequence: CDR1 SGDLS, CDR2 YYNGEE. This CDR3 is built from 15 residues. Trimming removed 3 bases from V and 8 bases from J, with 20 bases in between. CDR3: CASSASGPHREGYTF. CDR3 coding DNA: TGTGCCAGCAGCGCATCCGGACCCCACCGAGAGGGCTACACCTTC.

Points on this clonotype: With a much larger clone just one base away, this may be a read error. The V and J genes are TRBV29-1 and TRBJ2-7; D is perhaps TRBD1 or TRBD2 (5 bases each). CDR1 SQVTM and CDR2 ANQGSEA come from the germline V gene. This CDR3 contains 13 residues. The germline V and J ends were trimmed by 8 bases and 7 bases, with 21 bases remaining between them. CDR3 sequence reads: CSLGAGPYNEQYF. CDR3 DNA: TGCAGCCTCGGGGCTGGCCCCTACAATGAGCAGTACTTC.